The 10 T cell receptor beta chains reported below all come from one sample, sequenced in a study of STAT3 mutations in large granular lymphocyte leukemia. Notes on the study in general: In T-cell large granular lymphocyte leukemia, about half of patients showed multiple immunodominant subclonotypes.

TCRdb's copy holds only in-frame clones and misses some; the assay was immunoSEQ multiplex PCR. The sample holds several thousand clones, 85% to 90% seen once. These receptors' antigens are unknown. Sequencing used peripheral blood mononuclear cells. These receptors all stem from an elderly man with T-cell large granular lymphocyte leukemia. Some clones in this sample may be carry-over from other donors' samples.

This rearrangement joins TRBV4-3 to TRBJ2-1; 8 positions match TRBD2. The germline gives CDR1 LGHNA, CDR2 YSLEER. The V and J ends lost 0 bases and 0 bases, in that order; junction bases with no gene match: 7. This CDR3 spans 18 amino acids. Written as DNA, the CDR3 is TGCGCCAGCAGCCAAGAACTAGCGGACCTAAGCTCCTACAATGAGCAGTTCTTC. This sequence encodes CASSQELADLSSYNEQFF.

The rearrangement links TRBV4-3 to TRBJ1-1; possibly TRBD1 for D (6 bases). Trimming left V 8 bases short and J 2 bases short, with 15 bases between. This CDR3 has 14 residues. The germline gives CDR1 LGHNA, CDR2 YSLEER. The CDR3 here is CASGHDRSNTEAFF. The CDR3 bases are TGCGCCAGCGGTCATGACAGGAGTAACACTGAAGCTTTCTTT.

This sequence joins TRBV7-9 and TRBJ2-3; D ambiguous. The germline CDR1 and CDR2 sequences are SEHNR and FQNEAQ (reference sequence). The V end was cut by 5 bases, the J end by 1 base, with 1 base between. The CDR3 is 11 amino acids. CDR3 in amino acids: CASSRTDTQYF. DNA of the CDR3: TGTGCCAGCAGCCGCACAGATACGCAGTATTTT.

The chain couples TRBV7-9 to TRBJ1-5, with a possible D match to TRBD1 (5 bases). This CDR3 comprises 16 residues. The V end lost 5 bases, the J end lost 2 bases, and 16 bases lay between the germline ends. The germline gives CDR1 SEHNR, CDR2 FQNEAQ (reference sequence). Here the CDR3 DNA reads TGTGCCAGCAGCGTCGGACACTTGGCGGGCAATCAGCCCCAGCATTTT. Amino acid sequence: CASSVGHLAGNQPQHF.

The CDR3 bases are TGTGCCAGCAGCTCCGGGACAGGGACCCTTGTCGGCCTTTACGAGCAGTACTTC. Amino acids: CASSSGTGTLVGLYEQYF. The genes are TRBV5-6 and TRBJ2-7; 9 bases fit TRBD1. CDR3 length: 18 residues. The germline gives CDR1 SGHDT, CDR2 YYEEEE. V was pared by 3 bases and J by 4 bases, with 17 bases of the junction left unmatched.

V gene TRBV5-3 combines with J gene TRBJ1-5; D perhaps matches TRBD1 (5 bases). TRBV5-3 is an open reading frame, and its role is uncertain. CDR3 length equals 17 residues. With 1 base removed from V and 0 bases from J, the gap between germline ends came to 14 bases. CDR3 residues: CARSLTRALYSNQPQHF. The CDR3 DNA sequence: TGTGCCAGAAGCTTGACCAGGGCCCTATATAGCAATCAGCCCCAGCATTTT.

The V call is TRBV18, the J call TRBJ1-2; no reliable D call. Germline CDR1 and CDR2: KGHSH and LQKENI. The CDR3 consists of 14 residues. V was cut by 6 bases and J by 5 bases, with 16 bases left in between. CDR3 protein: CASSATAEPYGYTF. The CDR3 DNA reads TGTGCCAGCTCGGCTACAGCAGAACCATATGGCTACACCTTC.

The V call is TRBV15, the J call TRBJ1-5, with D unresolved. The V gene lost 4 bases and the J gene lost 9 bases, with 13 bases spanning the gap. The CDR3 has 13 residues. CDR1 and CDR2 (germline): LNHNV, YYDKDF (reference sequence). CDR3 bases: TGTGCCACCAGCATGGATGGCATGTGGCCCCAGCATTTT. Translation: CATSMDGMWPQHF.

V usage is TRBV30 and J usage is TRBJ2-7; a possible D gene is TRBD1 (7 bases). CDR1 is GTSNPN, CDR2 SVGIG, per germline (reference sequence). The V end lost 3 bases, the J end lost 3 bases, and 15 bases lay between the germline ends. This CDR3 region has 14 residues. The CDR3 loop reads CAWRGQGGFYEQYF. The CDR3 DNA reads as TGTGCCTGGAGAGGGCAGGGGGGATTCTACGAGCAGTACTTC. Supplemented by reference TRBV30 and TRBJ2-7, the full variable domain reads SQTIHQWPATLVQPVGSPLSLECTVEGTSNPNLYWYRQAAGRGLQLLFYSVGIGQISSEVPQNLSASRPQDRQFILSSKKLLLSDSGFYLCAWRGQGGFYEQYFGPGTRLTVT.

The genes are TRBV7-9 and TRBJ1-5; D ambiguous. This CDR3 contains 15 residues. Germline V CDR1 and CDR2: SEHNR, FQNEAQ (reference sequence). The V gene lost 5 bases and the J gene lost 5 bases, with 16 bases spanning the gap. The CDR3 coding sequence is TGTGCCAGCAGCAGCTCTGGAGGAACGCATCAGCCCCAGCATTTT. Protein product: CASSSSGGTHQPQHF.